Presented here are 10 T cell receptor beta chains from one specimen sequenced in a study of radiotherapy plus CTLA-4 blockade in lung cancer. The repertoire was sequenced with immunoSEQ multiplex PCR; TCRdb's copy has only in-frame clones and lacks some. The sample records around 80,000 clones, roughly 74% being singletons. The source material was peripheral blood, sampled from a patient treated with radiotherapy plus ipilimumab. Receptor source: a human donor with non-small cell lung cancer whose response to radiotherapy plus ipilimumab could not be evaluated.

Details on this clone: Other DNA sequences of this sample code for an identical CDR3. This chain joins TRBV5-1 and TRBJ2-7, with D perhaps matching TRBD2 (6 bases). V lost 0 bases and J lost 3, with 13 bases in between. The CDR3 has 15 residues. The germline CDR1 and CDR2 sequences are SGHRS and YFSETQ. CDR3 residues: CASSLGGAGFYEQYF. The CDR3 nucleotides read TGCGCCAGCAGCTTGGGCGGGGCGGGCTTCTACGAGCAGTACTTC.

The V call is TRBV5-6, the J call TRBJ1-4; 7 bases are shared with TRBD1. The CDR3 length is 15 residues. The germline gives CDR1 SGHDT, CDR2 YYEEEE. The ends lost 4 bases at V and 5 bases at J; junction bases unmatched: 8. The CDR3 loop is CASSTPDRVNEKLFF. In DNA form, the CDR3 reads TGTGCCAGCAGCACCCCCGACAGGGTGAATGAAAAACTGTTTTTT.

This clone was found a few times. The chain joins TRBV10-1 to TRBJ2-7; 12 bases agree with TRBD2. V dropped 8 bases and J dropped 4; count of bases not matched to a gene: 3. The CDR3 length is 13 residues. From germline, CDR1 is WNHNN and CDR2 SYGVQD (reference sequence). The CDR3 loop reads CASSLAGGYEQYF. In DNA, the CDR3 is TGCGCCAGCTCTCTAGCGGGAGGGTACGAGCAGTACTTC.

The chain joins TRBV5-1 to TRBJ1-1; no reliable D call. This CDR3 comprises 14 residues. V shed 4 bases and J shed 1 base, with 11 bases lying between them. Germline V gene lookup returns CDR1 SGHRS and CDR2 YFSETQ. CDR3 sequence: CASSLLGGNTEAFF. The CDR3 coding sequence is TGCGCCAGCAGCCTGTTGGGAGGGAACACTGAAGCTTTCTTT.

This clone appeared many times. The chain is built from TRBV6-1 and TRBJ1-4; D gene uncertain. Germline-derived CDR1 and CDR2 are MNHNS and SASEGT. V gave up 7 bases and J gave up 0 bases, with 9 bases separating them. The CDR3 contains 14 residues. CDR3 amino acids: CASNSGSTNEKLFF. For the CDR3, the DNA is TGTGCCAGCAACTCGGGATCAACTAATGAAAAACTGTTTTTT.

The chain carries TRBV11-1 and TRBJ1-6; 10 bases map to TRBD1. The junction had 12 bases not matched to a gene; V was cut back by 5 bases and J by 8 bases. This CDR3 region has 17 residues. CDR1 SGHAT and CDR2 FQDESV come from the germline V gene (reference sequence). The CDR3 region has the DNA TGTGCCAGCAGCCTATTGACAGGGGGCCGGCAGGATTCACCCCTCCACTTT. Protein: CASSLLTGGRQDSPLHF.

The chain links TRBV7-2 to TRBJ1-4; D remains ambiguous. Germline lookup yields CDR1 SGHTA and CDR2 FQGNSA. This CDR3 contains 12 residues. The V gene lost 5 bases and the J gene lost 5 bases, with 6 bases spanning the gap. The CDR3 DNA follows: TGTGCCAGCAGCGCCAGGAATGAAAAACTGTTTTTT. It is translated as CASSARNEKLFF.

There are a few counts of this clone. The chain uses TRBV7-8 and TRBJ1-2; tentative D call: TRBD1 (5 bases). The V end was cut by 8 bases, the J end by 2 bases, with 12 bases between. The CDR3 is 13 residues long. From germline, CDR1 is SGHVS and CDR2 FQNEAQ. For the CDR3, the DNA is TGTGCCAGCGGGGGGATAGTCAACTATGGCTACACCTTC. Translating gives CASGGIVNYGYTF.

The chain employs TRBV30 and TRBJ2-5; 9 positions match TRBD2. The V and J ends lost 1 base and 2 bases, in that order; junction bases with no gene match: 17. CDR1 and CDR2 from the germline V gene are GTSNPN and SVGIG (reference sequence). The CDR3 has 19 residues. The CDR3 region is CAWSDISEWREGVQETQYF. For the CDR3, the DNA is TGTGCCTGGAGTGATATCTCCGAGTGGCGGGAGGGCGTTCAAGAGACCCAGTACTTC.

The CDR3 region has the DNA TGCGCCCATCGGACGGGAGGCGAAGAGACCCAGTACTTC. This sequence encodes CAHRTGGEETQYF. This chain uses TRBV10-1 with TRBJ2-5, with 7 bases fitting TRBD2. Trimming cost V 11 bases and J 3 bases; bases outside gene matches: 9. There are 13 residues in the CDR3. Per germline, CDR1 WNHNN and CDR2 SYGVQD (reference sequence).